This TCR beta chain was sequenced for a study of shared clonotypes between healthy human individuals. Concerning this clone: Its target is unknown.

General observations from the study: The genetic and exposure-history diversity represented was limited by few donors.

Here immunoSEQ multiplex PCR was the method, and the copy in TCRdb shows in-frame clones only, minus some. The sample shows around 1.4 million clones, roughly 98.5% of them seen only once. Material: naive CD4+ T cells sorted from blood. Documented subset: CD45RA+ positively selected. The sequence was obtained from a young man in good health.

CDR3 sequence reads: CASSFKGGTGEAFF. In nucleotides, the CDR3 is TGTGCCAGCAGTTTTAAGGGGGGGACCGGTGAAGCTTTCTTT. The gene calls are TRBV2 and TRBJ1-1, with a tentative D call TRBD1 (6 bases). Germline CDR1 and CDR2: SNHLY and FYNNEI. This CDR3 spans 14 amino acids. The V and J ends lost 5 bases and 7 bases respectively, with 17 bases between them.